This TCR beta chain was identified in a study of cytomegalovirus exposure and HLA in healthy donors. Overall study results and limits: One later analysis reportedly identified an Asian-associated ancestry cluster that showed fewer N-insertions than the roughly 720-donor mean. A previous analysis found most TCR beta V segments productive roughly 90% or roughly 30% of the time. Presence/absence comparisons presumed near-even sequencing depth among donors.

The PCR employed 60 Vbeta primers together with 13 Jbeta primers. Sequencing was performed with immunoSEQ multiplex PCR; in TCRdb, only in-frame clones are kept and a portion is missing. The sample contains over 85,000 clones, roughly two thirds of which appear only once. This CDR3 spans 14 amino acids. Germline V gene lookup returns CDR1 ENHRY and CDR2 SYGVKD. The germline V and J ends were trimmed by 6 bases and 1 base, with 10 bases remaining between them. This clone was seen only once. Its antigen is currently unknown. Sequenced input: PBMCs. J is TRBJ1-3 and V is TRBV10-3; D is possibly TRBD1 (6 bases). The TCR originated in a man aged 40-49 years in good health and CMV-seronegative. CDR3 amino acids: CAISQGISGNTIYF. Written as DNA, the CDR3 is TGTGCCATCAGCCAGGGGATTTCTGGAAACACCATATATTTT.